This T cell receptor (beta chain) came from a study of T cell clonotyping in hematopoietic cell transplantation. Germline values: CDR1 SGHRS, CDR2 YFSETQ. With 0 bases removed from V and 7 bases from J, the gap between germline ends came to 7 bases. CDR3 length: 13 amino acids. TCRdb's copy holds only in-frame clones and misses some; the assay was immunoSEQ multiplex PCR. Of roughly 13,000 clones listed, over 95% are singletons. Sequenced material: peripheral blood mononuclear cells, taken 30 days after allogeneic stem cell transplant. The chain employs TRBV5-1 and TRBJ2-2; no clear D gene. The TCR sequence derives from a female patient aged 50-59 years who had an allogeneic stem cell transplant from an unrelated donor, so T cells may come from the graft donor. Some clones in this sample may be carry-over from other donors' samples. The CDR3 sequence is CASSLDHGGELFF. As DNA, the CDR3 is TGCGCCAGCAGCTTGGATCATGGCGGGGAGCTGTTTTTT.